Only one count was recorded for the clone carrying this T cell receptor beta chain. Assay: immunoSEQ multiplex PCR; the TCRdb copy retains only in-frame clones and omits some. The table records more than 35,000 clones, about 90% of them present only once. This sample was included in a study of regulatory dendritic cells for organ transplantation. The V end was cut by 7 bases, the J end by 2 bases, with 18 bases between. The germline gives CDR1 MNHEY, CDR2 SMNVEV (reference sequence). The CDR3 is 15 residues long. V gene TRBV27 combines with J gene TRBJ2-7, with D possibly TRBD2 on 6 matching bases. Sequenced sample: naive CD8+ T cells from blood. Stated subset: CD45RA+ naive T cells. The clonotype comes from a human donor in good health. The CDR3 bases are TGTGCCAGCACCCTAGGGTCCGGGAGACCCTACGAGCAGTACTTC. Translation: CASTLGSGRPYEQYF.